Listed below are T cell receptor beta chains from one sample, sequenced in a study of blood T cell repertoires in COVID-19. Clones were sequenced by immunoSEQ multiplex PCR, and TCRdb holds only the in-frame ones, with some missing. The sample has some 86,000 clones, about 91% seen once. Source material: peripheral blood. The receptors were gathered from a human donor with active COVID-19. The donor label of this sample is uncertain. The CDR3 runs from the conserved cysteine through the conserved F or W. D genes are given only for firm matches. The size of a clone is reported for some rows only, either as once, few or many, or as a class for expanded clones.

j_call d_call clone_size v_call cdr3_nt cdr3_aa
TRBJ2-3 NA NA TRBV5-8 TGTGCCAGCAGCTTGGATCCCCTCTCCACAGATACGCAGTATTTT CASSLDPLSTDTQYF
TRBJ1-1 NA NA TRBV20-1 TGCAGTGCTAGTACAGGAGCCGTACCCAACCTGCACACTGAAGCTTTCTTT CSASTGAVPNLHTEAFF
TRBJ1-2 NA NA TRBV6-1 TGTGCCAGCAGTGTACACTGGACAGCCCTAAACTATGGCTACACCTTC CASSVHWTALNYGYTF
TRBJ1-2 NA NA TRBV5-8 TGTGCCAGCAGCTTTGGCTCAGCCGGAGGCTATGGCTACACCTTC CASSFGSAGGYGYTF
TRBJ2-1 TRBD2 NA TRBV11-2 TGTGCCAGCAGCTTAGATCAAACTAGCGGGGGATTGAGATACAATGAGCAGTTCTTC CASSLDQTSGGLRYNEQFF
TRBJ1-2 TRBD1 NA TRBV7-9 TGTGCCAGCAGCTCCTATACAGGGACAGGAATCAATAACTATGGCTACACCTTC CASSSYTGTGINNYGYTF
TRBJ2-1 NA NA TRBV7-2 TGTGCCAGCAGGCTTACATTCAATGAGCAGTTCTTC CASRLTFNEQFF
TRBJ2-7 TRBD2 few TRBV7-4 TGTGCCAGCAGCTTAGGCCTAGCGGGGGAACTCTACGAGCAGTACTTC CASSLGLAGELYEQYF
TRBJ1-5 NA NA TRBV7-8 TGTGCCAGCAGCCCGCGGCAGGGAAGTCAGCCCCAGCATTTT CASSPRQGSQPQHF
TRBJ1-1 TRBD1 once TRBV5-1 TGCGCCAGCAGCTTCGTGACAGGGAGCACTGAAGCTTTCTTT CASSFVTGSTEAFF
TRBJ2-7 NA NA TRBV14 TGTGCCAGCAGCCAAGATCCCAGGGGCTACTACGAGCAGTACTTC CASSQDPRGYYEQYF
TRBJ1-3 NA NA TRBV28 TGTGCCAGCAGTTTCGGCAGGGGAGCTGGAAACACCATATATTTT CASSFGRGAGNTIYF
TRBJ1-1 TRBD1 NA TRBV10-1 TGCGCCAGCAGTGACAGGGGGCCGAACACTGAAGCTTTCTTT CASSDRGPNTEAFF
TRBJ2-3 NA NA TRBV4-3 TGCGCCAGCAGCCAAACGCGAATCAGCACAGATACGCAGTATTTT CASSQTRISTDTQYF